The present entry profiles one T cell receptor (beta chain) with its context. CDR3 length equals 13 residues. With 8 bases removed from V and 1 base from J, the gap between germline ends came to 11 bases. The germline V gene encodes CDR1 MNHEY and CDR2 SMNVEV (reference sequence). This entry comes from a study of T cell repertoires in cytomegalovirus infection. Background on the study: It was the public TCR beta signatures that indicated both CMV infection and matching HLA type.

From the reads, TCRdb called clonotypes with MiXCR, one entry per CDR3 protein. The repertoire holds around 350,000 distinct CDR3 sequences, with 15% to 20% as singletons. This chain connects TRBV27 to TRBJ2-5; possible D gene TRBD1, 6 bases. The sequence was obtained from a human donor in good health (CMV status not recorded). Some clones in this sample may be carry-over from other donors' samples. Material for sequencing was PBMCs. The CDR3 here is CASGGQRQETQYF. The CDR3 nucleotides are TGTGCCAGCGGGGGACAACGCCAAGAGACCCAGTACTTC.